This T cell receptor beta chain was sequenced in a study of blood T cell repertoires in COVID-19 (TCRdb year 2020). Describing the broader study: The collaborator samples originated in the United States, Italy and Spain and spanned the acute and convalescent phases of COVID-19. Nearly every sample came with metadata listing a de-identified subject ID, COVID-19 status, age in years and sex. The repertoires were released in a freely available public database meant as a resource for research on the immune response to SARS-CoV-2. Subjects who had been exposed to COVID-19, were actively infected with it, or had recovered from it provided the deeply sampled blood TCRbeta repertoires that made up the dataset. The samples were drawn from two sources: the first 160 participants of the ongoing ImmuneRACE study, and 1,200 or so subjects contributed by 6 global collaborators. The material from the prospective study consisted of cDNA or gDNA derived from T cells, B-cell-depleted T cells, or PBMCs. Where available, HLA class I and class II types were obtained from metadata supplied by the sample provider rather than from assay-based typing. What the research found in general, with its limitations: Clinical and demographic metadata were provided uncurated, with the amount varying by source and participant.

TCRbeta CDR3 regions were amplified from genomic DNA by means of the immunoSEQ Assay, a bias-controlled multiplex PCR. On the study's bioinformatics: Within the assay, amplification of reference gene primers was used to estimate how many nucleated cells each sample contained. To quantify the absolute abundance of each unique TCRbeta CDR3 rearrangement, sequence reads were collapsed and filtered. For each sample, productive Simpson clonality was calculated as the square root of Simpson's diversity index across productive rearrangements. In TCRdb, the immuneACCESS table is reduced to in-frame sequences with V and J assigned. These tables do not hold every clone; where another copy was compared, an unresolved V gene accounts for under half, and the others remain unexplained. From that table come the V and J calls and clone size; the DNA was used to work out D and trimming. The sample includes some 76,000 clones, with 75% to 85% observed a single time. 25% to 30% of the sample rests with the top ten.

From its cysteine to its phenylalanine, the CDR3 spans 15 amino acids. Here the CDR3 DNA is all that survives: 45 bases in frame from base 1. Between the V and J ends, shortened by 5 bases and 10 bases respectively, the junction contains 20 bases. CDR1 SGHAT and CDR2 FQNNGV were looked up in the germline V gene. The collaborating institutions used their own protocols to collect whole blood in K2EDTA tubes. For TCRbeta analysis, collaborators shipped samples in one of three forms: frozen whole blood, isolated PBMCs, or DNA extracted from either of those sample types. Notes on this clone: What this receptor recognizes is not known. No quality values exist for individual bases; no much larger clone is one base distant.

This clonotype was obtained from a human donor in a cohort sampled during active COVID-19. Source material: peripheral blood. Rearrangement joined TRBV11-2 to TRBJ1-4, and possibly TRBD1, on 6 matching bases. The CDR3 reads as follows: CASSSRGQSVGKLFF. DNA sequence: TGTGCCAGCAGCAGCCGAGGACAGTCTGTGGGAAAACTGTTTTTT. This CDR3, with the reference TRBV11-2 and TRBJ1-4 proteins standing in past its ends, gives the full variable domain EAGVAQSPRYKIIEKRQSVAFWCNPISGHATLYWYQQILGQGPKLLIQFQNNGVVDDSQLPKDRFSAERLKGVDSTLKIQPAKLEDSAVYLCASSSRGQSVGKLFFGSGTQLSVL.